Each of the 27 T cell receptor beta chains below was sequenced from the same sample in a study of blood T cell repertoires in COVID-19. Some clones are missing from TCRdb's copy, which holds only in-frame ones; the method was immunoSEQ multiplex PCR. The sample yields about 120,000 clones, roughly nine tenths seen once. The sample was peripheral blood. These receptors were obtained from a man in his 70s with active or convalescent COVID-19.

V is TRBV5-6 and J is TRBJ2-7; tentatively, D is TRBD1 (6 bases). Germline V lookup: CDR1 SGHDT, CDR2 YYEEEE. The CDR3 is 13 amino acids. V was clipped by 4 bases and J by 2 bases, with 10 bases between them. This CDR3 reads CASSAQGTYEQYF. As DNA, the CDR3 is TGTGCCAGCAGCGCACAGGGCACCTACGAGCAGTACTTC. The full variable domain, completed using reference TRBV5-6 and TRBJ2-7, is DAGVTQSPTHLIKTRGQQVTLRCSPKSGHDTVSWYQQALGQGPQFIFQYYEEEERQRGNFPDRFSGHQFPNYSSELNVNALLLGDSALYLCASSAQGTYEQYFGPGTRLTVT.

The table lists this clone with a few counts. CDR3 bases: TGCGCCAGCAGCCAAGATTCATCCAGGGCCAATGGCTACACCTTC. Translation gives CASSQDSSRANGYTF. The J gene is TRBJ1-2, the V gene TRBV4-1; D perhaps matches TRBD1 (5 bases). Trimming left V 0 bases short and J 6 bases short, with 14 bases between. The CDR3 contains 15 residues. Germline-derived CDR1 and CDR2 are MGHRA and YSYEKL.

The chain has TRBV3-1 (or the pseudogene TRBV3-2) and TRBJ2-2; D remains ambiguous. The germline V gene encodes CDR1 LGHDT and CDR2 YNNKEL (reference sequence). The CDR3 extends over 12 amino acids. The ends were cut back, 4 bases at V and 2 bases at J, with 2 bases in the middle. The CDR3 spells CASSLNTGELFF. Here the CDR3 DNA reads TGTGCCAGCAGCCTAAACACCGGGGAGCTGTTTTTT.

V usage is TRBV6-5 and J usage is TRBJ2-1, with a tentative D call TRBD2 (6 bases). This CDR3 contains 11 residues. Germline values: CDR1 MNHEY, CDR2 SVGAGI. Deletions cut 8 bases from V and 9 bases from J, with 11 bases between. The CDR3 DNA sequence: TGTGCCAGCGGGAGGAGCGGTGAGCAGTTCTTC. Protein product: CASGRSGEQFF.

This chain links TRBV27 with TRBJ2-3, with 8 bases fitting TRBD2. Trimming removed 5 bases from V and 5 bases from J; junction bases left unmatched: 15. CDR1 is MNHEY and CDR2 is SMNVEV in the germline V gene (reference sequence). The CDR3 is 17 residues long. This CDR3 is CASSPLRGREGQDTQYF. CDR3 bases: TGTGCCAGCAGTCCCCTAAGGGGACGGGAGGGCCAAGATACGCAGTATTTT.

V gene TRBV18 combines with J gene TRBJ2-7; 8 positions match TRBD2. The V gene end was trimmed by 2 bases and the J gene end by 5 bases; junction bases not matched to a gene: 8. This CDR3 is built from 15 residues. Germline assignment: CDR1 KGHSH and CDR2 LQKENI. CDR3 in amino acids: CASSPGSAGVDEQYF. The DNA of the CDR3 is TGTGCCAGCTCACCAGGGTCAGCGGGAGTTGACGAGCAGTACTTC.

The chain employs TRBV10-1 and TRBJ2-3; 8 bases are shared with TRBD2. CDR3 length: 18 amino acids. CDR1 is WNHNN, CDR2 SYGVQD, per germline (reference sequence). V shed 2 bases, J shed 0 bases, and the junction held 10 bases outside the gene matches. Written as DNA, the CDR3 is TGCGCCAGCAGTGAGACCGGGACTAGGGGGGTTAGCACAGATACGCAGTATTTT. Translated: CASSETGTRGVSTDTQYF.

The chain uses TRBV28 and TRBJ2-5; a possible D gene is TRBD2 (7 bases). V was trimmed by 5 bases and J by 4 bases, leaving 14 bases between them. Germline V CDR1 and CDR2: MDHEN, SYDVKM. This CDR3 contains 14 residues. CDR3 nucleotides: TGTGCCAGCAGTCGGCGGGGGCTGGGAGAGACCCAGTACTTC. Its protein is CASSRRGLGETQYF.

The J gene is TRBJ2-5, the V gene TRBV7-9, with D perhaps matching TRBD1 (5 bases). CDR3 size: 13 residues. CDR1 and CDR2 (germline): SEHNR, FQNEAQ (reference sequence). The V end was cut by 4 bases, the J end by 2 bases, with 8 bases between. CDR3 sequence: CASSWGNQETQYF. The CDR3 DNA sequence: TGTGCCAGCAGCTGGGGCAATCAAGAGACCCAGTACTTC.

This sequence joins TRBV19 and TRBJ1-2; 10 bases fit TRBD1. This CDR3 is 13 amino acids long. Germline-derived CDR1 and CDR2 are LNHDA and SQIVND (reference sequence). V shed 10 bases and J 6 bases; nucleotides not matched to a gene: 8. CDR3 coding DNA: TGTGCCACCCGGGACAGGGGAATCCATGGCTACACCTTC. Translation gives CATRDRGIHGYTF.

The chain uses TRBV6-6 and TRBJ1-1; maybe TRBD1 (5 bases). This CDR3 has 14 residues. V was cut by 0 bases and J by 4 bases, with 9 bases left in between. CDR1 MNHNY and CDR2 SVGAGI come from the germline V gene (reference sequence). CDR3 sequence: CASSYSEGSTEAFF. In DNA form, the CDR3 reads TGTGCCAGCAGTTACTCGGAGGGGAGCACTGAAGCTTTCTTT.

The chain combines TRBV2 with TRBJ1-5, with D possibly being TRBD1 (5 bases). In germline, CDR1 is SNHLY, CDR2 FYNNEI. The CDR3 consists of 15 residues. V gave up 4 bases and J gave up 0 bases, with 10 bases separating them. CDR3 in amino acids: CASSVVRDSNQPQHF. CDR3 coding DNA: TGTGCCAGCAGTGTTGTCAGGGATAGCAATCAGCCCCAGCATTTT.

The rearrangement joins TRBV11-2 to TRBJ2-7, with TRBD1 matching 7 bases. CDR1 SGHAT and CDR2 FQNNGV come from the germline V gene. The CDR3 runs to 15 residues. V was clipped by 1 base and J by 6 bases; unmatched bases: 9. CDR3 protein: CASSLARGRVGEQYF. DNA of the CDR3: TGTGCCAGCAGCTTAGCAAGGGGGCGCGTCGGCGAGCAGTACTTC.

This chain uses TRBV5-1 with TRBJ1-6, with 8 positions matching TRBD1. Per germline, CDR1 SGHRS and CDR2 YFSETQ. The CDR3 totals 14 residues. V lost 0 bases and J lost 7; bases outside the gene matches: 0. The CDR3 DNA sequence: TGCGCCAGCAGCTTGGGGGACAGGAATTCACCCCTCCACTTT. This codes for CASSLGDRNSPLHF.

V is TRBV2 and J is TRBJ2-7; 10 positions match TRBD2. This CDR3 spans 14 amino acids. The germline V gene encodes CDR1 SNHLY and CDR2 FYNNEI. Losses at the gene ends were 6 bases for V and 6 bases for J; bases not matched to a gene: 8. The CDR3 DNA sequence: TGTGCCAGCAGGTCACCTAGCGGGAGCGCCGAGCAGTACTTC. Translated, it gives CASRSPSGSAEQYF.

This clone was counted once. The genes are TRBV29-1 and TRBJ2-5; TRBD1 matches 12 bases. The CDR3 is made up of 15 amino acids. Trimming removed 6 bases from V and 5 bases from J; junction bases left unmatched: 10. CDR1 is SQVTM and CDR2 is ANQGSEA in the germline V gene. The CDR3 is CSVRGGDRGPETQYF. The DNA of the CDR3 is TGCAGCGTGCGAGGAGGGGACAGGGGGCCGGAGACCCAGTACTTC.

V and J are TRBV2 and TRBJ2-1; D possibly corresponds to TRBD2 (6 bases). The CDR3 contains 12 residues. From germline, CDR1 is SNHLY and CDR2 FYNNEI. Trimming removed 11 bases at V and 6 bases at J, with 14 bases between. The CDR3 DNA reads TGTGCCGCGGGGTCTTCACGCAATGAGCAGTTCTTC. The encoded protein is CAAGSSRNEQFF.

The chain has TRBV19 and TRBJ2-5, with 12 positions matching TRBD2. The CDR3 sequence is 16 residues long. V trimming: 5 bases; J trimming: 2 bases; junction bases outside the gene matches: 6. The germline CDR1 and CDR2 sequences are LNHDA and SQIVND (reference sequence). The CDR3 region is CASSLAGGLGQETQYF. In DNA form, the CDR3 reads TGTGCCAGTAGTCTAGCGGGAGGGCTGGGTCAAGAGACCCAGTACTTC. Together with reference TRBV19 and TRBJ2-5, the CDR3 gives the full variable domain: DGGITQSPKYLFRKEGQNVTLSCEQNLNHDAMYWYRQDPGQGLRLIYYSQIVNDFQKGDIAEGYSVSREKKESFPLTVTSAQKNPTAFYLCASSLAGGLGQETQYFGPGTRLLVL.

The CDR3 bases are TGTGCCAGCAGTTCGCCGAGCGGGGTTTCCACAGATACGCAGTATTTT. It encodes CASSSPSGVSTDTQYF. V is TRBV28 and J is TRBJ2-3; 7 positions match TRBD2. The CDR3 spans 16 residues. Germline V lookup: CDR1 MDHEN, CDR2 SYDVKM. Trimming at V came to 4 bases and at J to 2 bases, leaving 9 bases not matched to a gene.

This chain uses TRBV12-3 or TRBV12-4 with TRBJ2-1; D gene ambiguous. The CDR3 spans 13 residues. The V end was cut by 11 bases, the J end by 8 bases, with 19 bases between. The CDR3, as DNA: TGTGCCGCCAGGTCAGGCTGGGCCTATGAGCAGTTCTTC. Its translation is CAARSGWAYEQFF.

The rearrangement uses TRBV10-3 and TRBJ1-1; 7 positions agree with TRBD1. The CDR3 is made up of 11 amino acids. V gave up 10 bases and J gave up 6 bases; unmatched junction bases: 5. Germline assignment: CDR1 ENHRY and CDR2 SYGVKD. The CDR3 coding sequence is TGTGCCACGACAGGGTTAGCTGAAGCTTTCTTT. Protein: CATTGLAEAFF.

The chain couples TRBV7-9 to TRBJ2-7; 11 nucleotides agree with TRBD2. The CDR3 has 15 amino acids. In germline, CDR1 is SEHNR, CDR2 FQNEAQ (reference sequence). With 6 bases clipped from V and 6 bases from J, the junction kept 10 bases outside the gene matches. CDR3 sequence: CASRPSSGRFSEQYF. The CDR3 bases are TGTGCCAGCAGACCCTCTAGCGGGAGGTTCTCCGAGCAGTACTTC.

The genes are TRBV6-5 and TRBJ1-1, with 11 bases fitting TRBD1. The CDR3 is 15 amino acids. V was pared by 6 bases and J by 3 bases, with 6 bases of the junction left unmatched. Per the germline V gene, CDR1 is MNHEY and CDR2 is SVGAGI. CDR3 sequence: CASREDRGQDTEAFF. DNA of the CDR3: TGTGCCAGCAGGGAGGACAGGGGGCAGGACACTGAAGCTTTCTTT.

Turning to this clone: The sample contains more than one DNA sequence encoding this CDR3. The V call is TRBV7-3, the J call TRBJ2-7; 7 nucleotides align to TRBD2. The CDR3 has 14 residues. The V and J ends lost 5 bases and 1 base, in that order; junction bases with no gene match: 5. Germline V gene data show CDR1 as SGHTA and CDR2 as FQGTGA. The CDR3 is CASSERGASYEQYF. The DNA of the CDR3 is TGTGCCAGCAGCGAGCGGGGTGCTTCCTACGAGCAGTACTTC.

V and J are TRBV5-6 and TRBJ1-2; D call uncertain. From germline, CDR1 is SGHDT and CDR2 YYEEEE. The CDR3 sequence is 14 residues long. V was pared by 2 bases and J by 8 bases, with 16 bases between. The CDR3 nucleotides are TGTGCCAGCAGCTTTACAGAGACCCGCGGGGGCTACACCTTC. Its protein is CASSFTETRGGYTF.

The rearrangement joins TRBV3-1 (or the pseudogene TRBV3-2) to TRBJ2-3, with 14 bases that match TRBD2. Unmatched junction bases numbered 2, after V lost 0 bases and J lost 3 bases. There are 17 residues in the CDR3. Germline V CDR1 and CDR2: LGHDT, YNNKEL (reference sequence). The CDR3 nucleotides are TGTGCCAGCAGCCAAGAGTGGACTAGCGGGAGGACAGATACGCAGTATTTT. This translates into CASSQEWTSGRTDTQYF.

The chain recombines TRBV30 with TRBJ2-1; 9 nucleotides line up with TRBD1. The CDR3 extends over 15 amino acids. Per germline, CDR1 GTSNPN and CDR2 SVGIG (reference sequence). Trimming took 4 bases from V and 3 from J; bases not matched to a gene: 7. CDR3 in amino acids: CAWNTGGVFYNEQFF. DNA of the CDR3: TGTGCCTGGAATACAGGGGGCGTTTTCTACAATGAGCAGTTCTTC.